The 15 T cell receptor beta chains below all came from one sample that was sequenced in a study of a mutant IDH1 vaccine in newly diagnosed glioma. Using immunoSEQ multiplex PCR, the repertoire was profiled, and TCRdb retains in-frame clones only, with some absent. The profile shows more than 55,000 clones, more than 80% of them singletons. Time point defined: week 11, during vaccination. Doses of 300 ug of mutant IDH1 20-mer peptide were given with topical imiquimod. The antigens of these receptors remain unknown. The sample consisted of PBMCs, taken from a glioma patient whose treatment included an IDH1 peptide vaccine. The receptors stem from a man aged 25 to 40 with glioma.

CDR3 in amino acids: CASSLAGPYEQYF. The CDR3 DNA reads as TGTGCCAGCAGCTTAGCTGGCCCCTACGAGCAGTACTTC. The V call is TRBV7-2, the J call TRBJ2-7; unclear D gene. The germline V and J ends were trimmed by 0 bases and 2 bases, with 5 bases remaining between them. CDR1 is SGHTA and CDR2 is FQGNSA in the germline V gene. The CDR3 is 13 amino acids.

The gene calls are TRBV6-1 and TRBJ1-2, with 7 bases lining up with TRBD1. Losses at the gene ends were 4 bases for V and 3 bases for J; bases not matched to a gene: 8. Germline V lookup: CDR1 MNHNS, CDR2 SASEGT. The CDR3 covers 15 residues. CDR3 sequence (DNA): TGTGCCAGCAGTGCCCCGACAGGGTACGACTATGGCTACACCTTC. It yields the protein CASSAPTGYDYGYTF.

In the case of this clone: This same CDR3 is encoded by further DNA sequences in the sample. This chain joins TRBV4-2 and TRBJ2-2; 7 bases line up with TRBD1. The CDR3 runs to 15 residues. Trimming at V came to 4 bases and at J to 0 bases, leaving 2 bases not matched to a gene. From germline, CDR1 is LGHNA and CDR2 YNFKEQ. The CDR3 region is CASSRGQSNTGELFF. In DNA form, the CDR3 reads TGTGCCAGCAGCCGGGGACAGTCGAACACCGGGGAGCTGTTTTTT.

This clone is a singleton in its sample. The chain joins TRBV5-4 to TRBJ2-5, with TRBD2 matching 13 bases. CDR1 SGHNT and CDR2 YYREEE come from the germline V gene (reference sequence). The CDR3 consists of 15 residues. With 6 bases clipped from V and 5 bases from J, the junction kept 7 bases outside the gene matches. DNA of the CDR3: TGTGCCAGCACCTCCGGGACTAGCGGGAAGGAGACCCAGTACTTC. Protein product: CASTSGTSGKETQYF.

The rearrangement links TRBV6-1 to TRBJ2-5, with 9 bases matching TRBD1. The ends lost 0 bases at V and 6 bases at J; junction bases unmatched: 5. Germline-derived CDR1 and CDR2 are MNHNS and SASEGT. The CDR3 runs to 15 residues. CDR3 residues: CASSEAGTGLQTQYF. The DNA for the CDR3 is TGTGCCAGCAGTGAAGCGGGGACAGGGCTTCAGACCCAGTACTTC.

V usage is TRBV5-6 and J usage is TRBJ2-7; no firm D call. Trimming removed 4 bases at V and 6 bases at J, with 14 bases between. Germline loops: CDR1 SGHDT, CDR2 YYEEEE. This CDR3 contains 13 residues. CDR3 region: CASSLPSGGEQYF. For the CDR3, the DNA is TGTGCCAGCAGCCTACCGTCGGGTGGCGAGCAGTACTTC.

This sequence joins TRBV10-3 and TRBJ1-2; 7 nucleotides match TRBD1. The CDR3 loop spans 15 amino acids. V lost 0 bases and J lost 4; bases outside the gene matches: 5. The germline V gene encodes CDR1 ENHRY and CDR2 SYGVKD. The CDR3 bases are TGTGCCATCAGTGAGTCGGAGACAGGGACCTATGGCTACACCTTC. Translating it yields CAISESETGTYGYTF.

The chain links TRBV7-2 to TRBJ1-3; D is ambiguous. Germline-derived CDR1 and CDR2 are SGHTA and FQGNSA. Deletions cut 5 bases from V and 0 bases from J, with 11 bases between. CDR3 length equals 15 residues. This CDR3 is CASSLLPSSGNTIYF. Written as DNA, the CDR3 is TGTGCCAGCAGCCTACTACCAAGCTCTGGAAACACCATATATTTT.

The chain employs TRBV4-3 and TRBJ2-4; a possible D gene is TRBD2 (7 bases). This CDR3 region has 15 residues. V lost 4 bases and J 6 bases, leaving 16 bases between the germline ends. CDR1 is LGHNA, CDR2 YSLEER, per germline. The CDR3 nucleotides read TGCGCCAGCAGCCTTTCTCCGGGGGGCCTAAACATTCAGTACTTC. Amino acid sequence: CASSLSPGGLNIQYF.

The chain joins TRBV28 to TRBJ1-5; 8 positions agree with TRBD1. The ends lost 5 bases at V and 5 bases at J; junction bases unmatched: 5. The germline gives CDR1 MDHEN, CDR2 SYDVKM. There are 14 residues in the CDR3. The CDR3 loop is CASSPGQVYQPQHF. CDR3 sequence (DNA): TGTGCCAGCAGTCCGGGACAGGTTTATCAGCCCCAGCATTTT.

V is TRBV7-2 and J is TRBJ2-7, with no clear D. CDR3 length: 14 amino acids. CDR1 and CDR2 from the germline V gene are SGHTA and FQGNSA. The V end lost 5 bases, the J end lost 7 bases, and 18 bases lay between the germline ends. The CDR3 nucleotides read TGTGCCAGCAGCCGATTGGGCCTGGAGAATGAGCAGTACTTC. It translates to CASSRLGLENEQYF.

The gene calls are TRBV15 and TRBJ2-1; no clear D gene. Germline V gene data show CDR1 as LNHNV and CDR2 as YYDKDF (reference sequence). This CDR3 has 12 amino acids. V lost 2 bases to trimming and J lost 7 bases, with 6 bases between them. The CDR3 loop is CATSRPGNEQFF. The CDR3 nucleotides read TGTGCCACCAGCAGACCAGGAAATGAGCAGTTCTTC.

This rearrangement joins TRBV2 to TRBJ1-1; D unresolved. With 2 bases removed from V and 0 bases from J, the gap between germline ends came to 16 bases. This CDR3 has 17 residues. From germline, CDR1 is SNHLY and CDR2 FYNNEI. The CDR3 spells CASSETFGVQMNTEAFF. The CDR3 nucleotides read TGTGCCAGCAGTGAAACTTTTGGTGTGCAAATGAACACTGAAGCTTTCTTT.

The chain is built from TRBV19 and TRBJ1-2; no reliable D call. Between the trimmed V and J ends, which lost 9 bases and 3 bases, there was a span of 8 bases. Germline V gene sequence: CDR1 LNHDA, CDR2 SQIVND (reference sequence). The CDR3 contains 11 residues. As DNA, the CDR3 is TGTGCCAGCCAGAAGGACTATGGCTACACCTTC. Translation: CASQKDYGYTF.

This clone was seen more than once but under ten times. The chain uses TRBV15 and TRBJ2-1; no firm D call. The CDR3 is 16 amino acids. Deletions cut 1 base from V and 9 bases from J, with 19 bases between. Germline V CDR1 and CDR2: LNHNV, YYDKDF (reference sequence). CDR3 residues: CATSRVGLAATGEQFF. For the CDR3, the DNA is TGTGCCACCAGCAGAGTAGGCCTCGCAGCTACCGGTGAGCAGTTCTTC.